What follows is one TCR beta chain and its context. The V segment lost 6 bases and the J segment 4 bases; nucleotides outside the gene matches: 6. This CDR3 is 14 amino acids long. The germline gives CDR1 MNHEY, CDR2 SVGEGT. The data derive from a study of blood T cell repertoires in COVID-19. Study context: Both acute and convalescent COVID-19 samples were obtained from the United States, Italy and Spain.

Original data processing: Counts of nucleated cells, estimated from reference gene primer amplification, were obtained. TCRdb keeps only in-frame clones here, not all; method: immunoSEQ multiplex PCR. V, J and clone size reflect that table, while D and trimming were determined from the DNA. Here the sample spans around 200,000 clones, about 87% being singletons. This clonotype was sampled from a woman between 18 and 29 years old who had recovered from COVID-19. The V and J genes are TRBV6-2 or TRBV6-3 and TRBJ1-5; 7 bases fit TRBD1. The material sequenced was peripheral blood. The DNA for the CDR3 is TGTGCCAGCAGCCCTTCGACAGGGAATCAGCCCCAGCATTTT. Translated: CASSPSTGNQPQHF.